Here is one T cell receptor (beta chain) with its context. What it binds is unknown. The sample belongs to a study of OX40 agonist ivuxolimab in advanced cancers. Whole-study context: Dose-escalation patients had hepatocellular carcinoma, melanoma, renal cell or head and neck cancer. Study-level findings and limits: CD4+ and CD8+ T cells in blood underwent clonal expansion by week 6 at 0.1 to 3.0 mg/kg.

Assay: immunoSEQ multiplex PCR; the TCRdb copy retains only in-frame clones and omits some. The sample records approximately 74,000 clones, 80% to 95% being singletons. The ends were cut back, 5 bases at V and 7 bases at J, with 8 bases in the middle. This CDR3 has 12 residues. CDR1 and CDR2 (germline): MNHEY, SVGAGI. Systemic immunosuppression or a history of autoimmune disease excluded patients. The chain uses TRBV6-5 and TRBJ2-2; D not resolved. This receptor was obtained from an adult with an advanced solid tumor such as melanoma, head and neck, liver or kidney cancer. Sequencing used CD4+ or CD8+ T cells sorted from blood, obtained in a trial of the OX40 agonist ivuxolimab. The CDR3 DNA reads TGTGCCAGCAGTCTCCTTGGCGGGGAGCTGTTTTTT. This gives the protein CASSLLGGELFF.